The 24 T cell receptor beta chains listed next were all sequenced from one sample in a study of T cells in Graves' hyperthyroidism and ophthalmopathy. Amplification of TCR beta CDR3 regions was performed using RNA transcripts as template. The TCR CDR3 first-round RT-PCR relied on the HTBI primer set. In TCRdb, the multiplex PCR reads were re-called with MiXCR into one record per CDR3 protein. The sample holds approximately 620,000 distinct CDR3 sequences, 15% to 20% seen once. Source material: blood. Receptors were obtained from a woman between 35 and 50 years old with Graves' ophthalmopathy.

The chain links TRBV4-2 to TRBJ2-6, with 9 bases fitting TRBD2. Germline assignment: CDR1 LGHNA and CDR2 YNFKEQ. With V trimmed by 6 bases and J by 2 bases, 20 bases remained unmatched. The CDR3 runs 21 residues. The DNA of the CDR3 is TGTGCCAGCAGTCAGGGTAGCGGGAGTCTAGGGTCGCAACCTGGGGCCAACGTCCTGACTTTC. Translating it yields CASSQGSGSLGSQPGANVLTF.

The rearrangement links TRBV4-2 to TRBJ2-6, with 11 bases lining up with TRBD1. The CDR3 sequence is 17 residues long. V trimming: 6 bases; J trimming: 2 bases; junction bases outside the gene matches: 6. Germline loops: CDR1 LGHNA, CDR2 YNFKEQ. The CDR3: CASRPGQGEPGANVLTF. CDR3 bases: TGTGCCAGCAGACCGGGACAGGGGGAGCCTGGGGCCAACGTCCTGACTTTC.

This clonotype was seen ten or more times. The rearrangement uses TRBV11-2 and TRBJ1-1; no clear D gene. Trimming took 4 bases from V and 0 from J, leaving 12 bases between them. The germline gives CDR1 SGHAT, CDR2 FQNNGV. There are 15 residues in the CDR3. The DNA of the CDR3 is TGTGCCAGCAGCTCGGATGGGGTAGTGAACACTGAAGCTTTCTTT. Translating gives CASSSDGVVNTEAFF.

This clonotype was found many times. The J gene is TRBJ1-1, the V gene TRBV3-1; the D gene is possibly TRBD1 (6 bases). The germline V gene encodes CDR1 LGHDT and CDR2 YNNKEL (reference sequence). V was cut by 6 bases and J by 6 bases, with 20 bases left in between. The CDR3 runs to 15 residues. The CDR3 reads CASSRLGGGEAEAFF. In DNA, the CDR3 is TGTGCCAGCAGTCGACTAGGCGGGGGCGAGGCTGAAGCTTTCTTT.

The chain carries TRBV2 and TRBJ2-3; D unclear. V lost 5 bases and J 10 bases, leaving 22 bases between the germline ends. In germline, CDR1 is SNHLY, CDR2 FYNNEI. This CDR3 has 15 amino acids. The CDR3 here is CASSPSPGSSEAQYF. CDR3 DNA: TGTGCCAGCAGTCCCTCCCCGGGCAGCTCCGAGGCGCAGTATTTT.

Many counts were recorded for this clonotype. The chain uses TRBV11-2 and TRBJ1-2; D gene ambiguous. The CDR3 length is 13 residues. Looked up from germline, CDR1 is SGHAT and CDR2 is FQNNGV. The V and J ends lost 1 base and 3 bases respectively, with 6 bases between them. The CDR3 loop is CASSLGGYYGYTF. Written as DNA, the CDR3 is TGTGCCAGCAGCTTAGGAGGGTACTATGGCTACACCTTC.

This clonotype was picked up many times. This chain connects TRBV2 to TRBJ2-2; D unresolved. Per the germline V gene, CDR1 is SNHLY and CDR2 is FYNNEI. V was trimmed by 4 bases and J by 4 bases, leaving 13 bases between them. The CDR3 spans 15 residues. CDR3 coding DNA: TGTGCCAGCAGTGTAGAAGGACCGACCACCGGGGAGCTGTTTTTT. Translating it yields CASSVEGPTTGELFF.

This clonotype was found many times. DNA for the CDR3: TGCAGTGCTCACAGGGGCGGCAGGGACAACACTGAAGCTTTCTTT. Its translation: CSAHRGGRDNTEAFF. This chain links TRBV20-1 with TRBJ1-1; 7 positions agree with TRBD1. J lost 2 bases, V lost 5 bases, and 11 bases had no gene match. This CDR3 region has 15 residues. Looked up from germline, CDR1 is DFQATT and CDR2 is SNEGSKA (reference sequence).

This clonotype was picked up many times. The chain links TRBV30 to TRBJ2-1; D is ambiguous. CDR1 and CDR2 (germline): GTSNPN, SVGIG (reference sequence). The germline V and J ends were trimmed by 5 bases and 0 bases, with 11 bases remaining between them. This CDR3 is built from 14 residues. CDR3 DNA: TGTGCCTGGTGTCTGTTCTCCTCCTACAATGAGCAGTTCTTC. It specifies CAWCLFSSYNEQFF.

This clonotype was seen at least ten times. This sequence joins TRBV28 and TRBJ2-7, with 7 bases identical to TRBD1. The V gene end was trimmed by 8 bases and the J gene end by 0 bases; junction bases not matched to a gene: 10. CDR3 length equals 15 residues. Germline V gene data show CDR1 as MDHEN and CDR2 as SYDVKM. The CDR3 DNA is TGTGCCAGCGGAGCACCGGGACAGAGCTCCTACGAGCAGTACTTC. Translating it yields CASGAPGQSSYEQYF.

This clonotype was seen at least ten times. In nucleotides, the CDR3 is TGTGCCTGGGTCCCGGACTCCAACACCGGGGAGCTGTTTTTT. Translated: CAWVPDSNTGELFF. The chain uses TRBV30 and TRBJ2-2; weak D call: TRBD2 (5 bases). V lost 5 bases and J 2 bases, leaving 12 bases between the germline ends. The CDR3 totals 14 residues. Germline V gene lookup returns CDR1 GTSNPN and CDR2 SVGIG (reference sequence).

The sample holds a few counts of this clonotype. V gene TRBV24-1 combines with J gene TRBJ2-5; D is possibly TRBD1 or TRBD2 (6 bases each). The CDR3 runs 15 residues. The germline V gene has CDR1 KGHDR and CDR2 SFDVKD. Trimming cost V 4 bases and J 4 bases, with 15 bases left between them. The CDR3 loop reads CATSEGGNVRETQYF. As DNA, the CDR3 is TGTGCCACCAGTGAAGGGGGGAACGTCCGAGAGACCCAGTACTTC.

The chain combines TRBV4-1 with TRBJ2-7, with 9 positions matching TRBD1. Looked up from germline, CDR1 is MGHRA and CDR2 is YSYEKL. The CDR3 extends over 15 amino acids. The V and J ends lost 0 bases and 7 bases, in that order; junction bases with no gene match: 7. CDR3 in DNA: TGCGCCAGCAGCCAAGAGGGACAGGGAGGTCGGGAGCAGTACTTC. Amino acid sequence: CASSQEGQGGREQYF.

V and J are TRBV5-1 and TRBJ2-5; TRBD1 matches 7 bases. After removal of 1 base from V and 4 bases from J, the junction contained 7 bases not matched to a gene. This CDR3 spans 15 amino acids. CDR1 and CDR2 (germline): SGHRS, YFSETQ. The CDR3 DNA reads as TGCGCCAGCAGCTTGACAGGGGAAGCAGGAGAGACCCAGTACTTC. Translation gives CASSLTGEAGETQYF.

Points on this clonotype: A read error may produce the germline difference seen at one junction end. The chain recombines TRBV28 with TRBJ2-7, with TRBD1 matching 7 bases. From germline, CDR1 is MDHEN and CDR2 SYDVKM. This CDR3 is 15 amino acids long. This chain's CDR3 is CASSSQGQGSCEQYF. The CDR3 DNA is TGTGCCAGCAGTTCACAGGGGCAGGGATCCTGCGAGCAGTACTTC.

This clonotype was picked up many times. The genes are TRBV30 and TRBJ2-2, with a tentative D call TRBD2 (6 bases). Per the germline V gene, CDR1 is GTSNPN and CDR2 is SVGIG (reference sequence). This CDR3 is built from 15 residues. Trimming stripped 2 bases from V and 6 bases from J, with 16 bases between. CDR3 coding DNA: TGTGCCTGGAGTCGGACTAACTTGGTGGCCGGGGAGCTGTTTTTT. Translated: CAWSRTNLVAGELFF.

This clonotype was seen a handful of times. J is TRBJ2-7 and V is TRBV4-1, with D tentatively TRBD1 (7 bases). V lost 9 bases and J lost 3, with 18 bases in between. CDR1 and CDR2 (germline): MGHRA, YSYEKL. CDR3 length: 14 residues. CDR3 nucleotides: TGCGCCAGTGCGGGGACAGAACAATTCTACGAGCAGTACTTC. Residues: CASAGTEQFYEQYF.

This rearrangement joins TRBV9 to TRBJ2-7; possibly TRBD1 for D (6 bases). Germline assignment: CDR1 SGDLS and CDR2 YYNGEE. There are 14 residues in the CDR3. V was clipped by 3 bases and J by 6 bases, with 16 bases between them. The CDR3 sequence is CASSGRTGFGEQYF. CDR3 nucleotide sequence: TGTGCCAGCAGCGGCCGAACAGGGTTCGGCGAGCAGTACTTC.

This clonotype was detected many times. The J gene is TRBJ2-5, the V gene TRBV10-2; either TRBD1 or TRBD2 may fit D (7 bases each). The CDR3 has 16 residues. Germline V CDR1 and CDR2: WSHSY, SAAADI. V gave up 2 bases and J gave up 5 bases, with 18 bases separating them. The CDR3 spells CASSEREGALWETQYF. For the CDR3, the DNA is TGCGCCAGCAGTGAGAGGGAGGGGGCGCTGTGGGAGACCCAGTACTTC.

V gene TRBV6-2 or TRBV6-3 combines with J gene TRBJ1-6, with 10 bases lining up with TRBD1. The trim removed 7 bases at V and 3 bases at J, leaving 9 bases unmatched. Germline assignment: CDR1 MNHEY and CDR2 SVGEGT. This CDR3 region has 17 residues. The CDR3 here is CASMELGQGSYNSPLHF. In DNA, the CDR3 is TGTGCCAGCATGGAATTGGGACAGGGGAGCTATAATTCACCCCTCCACTTT.

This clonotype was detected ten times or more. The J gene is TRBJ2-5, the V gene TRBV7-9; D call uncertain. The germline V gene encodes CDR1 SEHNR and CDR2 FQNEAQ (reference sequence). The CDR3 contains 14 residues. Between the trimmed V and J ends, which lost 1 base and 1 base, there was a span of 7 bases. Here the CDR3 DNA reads TGTGCCAGCAGCTTAGGCAGCGTCCAAGAGACCCAGTACTTC. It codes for CASSLGSVQETQYF.

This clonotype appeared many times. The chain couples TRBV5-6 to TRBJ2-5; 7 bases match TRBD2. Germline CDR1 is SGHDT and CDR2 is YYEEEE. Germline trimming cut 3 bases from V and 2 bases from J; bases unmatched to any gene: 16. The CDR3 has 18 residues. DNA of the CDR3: TGTGCCAGCAGCTCCTATTCAGGCTTGCCAGCGGGACAAGAGACCCAGTACTTC. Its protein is CASSSYSGLPAGQETQYF. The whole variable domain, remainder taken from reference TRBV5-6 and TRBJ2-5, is DAGVTQSPTHLIKTRGQQVTLRCSPKSGHDTVSWYQQALGQGPQFIFQYYEEEERQRGNFPDRFSGHQFPNYSSELNVNALLLGDSALYLCASSSYSGLPAGQETQYFGPGTRLLVL.

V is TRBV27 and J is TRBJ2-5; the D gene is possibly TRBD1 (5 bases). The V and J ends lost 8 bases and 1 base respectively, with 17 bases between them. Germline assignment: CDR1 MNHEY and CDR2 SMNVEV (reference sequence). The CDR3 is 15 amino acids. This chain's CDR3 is CASHNLDRIQETQYF. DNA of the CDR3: TGTGCCAGCCACAACCTAGACAGAATCCAAGAGACCCAGTACTTC.

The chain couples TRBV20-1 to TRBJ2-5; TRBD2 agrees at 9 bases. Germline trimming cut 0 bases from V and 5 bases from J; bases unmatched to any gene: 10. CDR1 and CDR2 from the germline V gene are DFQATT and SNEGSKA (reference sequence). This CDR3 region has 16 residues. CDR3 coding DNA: TGCAGTGCTAGAGAGTACGCGGGAGGGCCGGGGGAGACCCAGTACTTC. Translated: CSAREYAGGPGETQYF.